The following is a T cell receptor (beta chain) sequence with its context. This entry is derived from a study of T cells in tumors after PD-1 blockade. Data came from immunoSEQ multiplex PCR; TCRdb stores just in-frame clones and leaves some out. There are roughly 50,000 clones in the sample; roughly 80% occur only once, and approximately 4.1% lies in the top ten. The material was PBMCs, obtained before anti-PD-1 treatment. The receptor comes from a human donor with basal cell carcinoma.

CDR3 nucleotides: TGTGCCAGCAGCGTAGCTAGCGGGGGAAAAGAGACCCAGTACTTC. It encodes CASSVASGGKETQYF. The genes are TRBV9 and TRBJ2-5, with 10 bases that match TRBD2. Germline lookup yields CDR1 SGDLS and CDR2 YYNGEE. The CDR3 covers 15 residues. The V segment lost 0 bases and the J segment 3 bases; nucleotides outside the gene matches: 2.